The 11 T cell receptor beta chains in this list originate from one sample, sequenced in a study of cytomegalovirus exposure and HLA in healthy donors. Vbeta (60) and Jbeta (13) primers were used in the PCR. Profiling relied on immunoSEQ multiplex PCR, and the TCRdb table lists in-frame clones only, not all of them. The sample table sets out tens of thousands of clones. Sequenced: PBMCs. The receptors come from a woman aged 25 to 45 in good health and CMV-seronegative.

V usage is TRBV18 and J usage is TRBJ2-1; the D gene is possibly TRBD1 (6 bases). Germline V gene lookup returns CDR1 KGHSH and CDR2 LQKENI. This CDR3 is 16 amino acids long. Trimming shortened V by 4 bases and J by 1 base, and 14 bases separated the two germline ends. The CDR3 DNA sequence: TGTGCCAGCTCACTTAACAGGGACCCTTCCTACAATGAGCAGTTCTTC. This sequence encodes CASSLNRDPSYNEQFF.

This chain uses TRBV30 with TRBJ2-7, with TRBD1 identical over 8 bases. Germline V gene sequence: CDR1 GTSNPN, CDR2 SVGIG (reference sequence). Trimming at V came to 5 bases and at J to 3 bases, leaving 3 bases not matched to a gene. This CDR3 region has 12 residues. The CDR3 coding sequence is TGTGCCTGGGGACAGGGCCTCTACGAGCAGTACTTC. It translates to CAWGQGLYEQYF.

CDR3 protein: CASSPDRATGNTIYF. CDR3 in DNA: TGCGCCAGCAGCCCCGACAGGGCTACTGGAAACACCATATATTTT. The rearrangement joins TRBV4-1 to TRBJ1-3; 7 bases match TRBD1. This CDR3 is 15 amino acids long. V trimming: 4 bases; J trimming: 2 bases; junction bases outside the gene matches: 5. Germline V gene data show CDR1 as MGHRA and CDR2 as YSYEKL.

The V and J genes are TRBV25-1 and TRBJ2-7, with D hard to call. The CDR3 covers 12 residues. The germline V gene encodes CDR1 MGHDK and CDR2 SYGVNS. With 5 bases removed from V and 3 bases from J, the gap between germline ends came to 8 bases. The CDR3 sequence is CASSSLSYEQYF. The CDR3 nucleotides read TGTGCCAGCAGTTCCTTGAGCTACGAGCAGTACTTC.

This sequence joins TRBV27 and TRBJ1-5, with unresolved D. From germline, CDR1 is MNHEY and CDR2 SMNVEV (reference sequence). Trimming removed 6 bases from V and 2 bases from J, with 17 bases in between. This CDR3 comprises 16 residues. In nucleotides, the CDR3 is TGTGCCAGCAGCCCCATCCTCCCGGTGGGCAATCAGCCCCAGCATTTT. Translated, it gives CASSPILPVGNQPQHF.

This CDR3 is CASSLAEEANTEAFF. The CDR3 DNA sequence: TGCGCCAGCAGCTTGGCCGAAGAGGCGAACACTGAAGCTTTCTTT. V usage is TRBV5-1 and J usage is TRBJ1-1; D is unresolved. CDR1 SGHRS and CDR2 YFSETQ come from the germline V gene. V was cut by 0 bases and J by 1 base, with 10 bases left in between. This CDR3 is 15 amino acids long.

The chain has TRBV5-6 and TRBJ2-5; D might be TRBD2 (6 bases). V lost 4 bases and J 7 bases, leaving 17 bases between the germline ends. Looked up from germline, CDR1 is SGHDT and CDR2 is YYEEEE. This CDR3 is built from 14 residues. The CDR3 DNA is TGTGCCAGCAGCACGGACGGGGGATTGGGGACCCAGTACTTC. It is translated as CASSTDGGLGTQYF.

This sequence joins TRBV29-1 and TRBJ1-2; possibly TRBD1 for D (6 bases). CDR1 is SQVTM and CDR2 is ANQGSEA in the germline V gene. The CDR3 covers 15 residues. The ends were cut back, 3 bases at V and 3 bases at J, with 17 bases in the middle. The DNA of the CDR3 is TGCAGCGTTGATAGCAGGGAAGAGGGGGACTATGGCTACACCTTC. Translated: CSVDSREEGDYGYTF.

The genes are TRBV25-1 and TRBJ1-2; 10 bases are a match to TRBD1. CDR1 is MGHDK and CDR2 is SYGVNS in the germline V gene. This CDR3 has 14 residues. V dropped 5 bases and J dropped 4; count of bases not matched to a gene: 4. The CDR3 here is CASSKTGGGYGYTF. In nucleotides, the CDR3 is TGTGCCAGCAGTAAGACAGGGGGCGGCTATGGCTACACCTTC.

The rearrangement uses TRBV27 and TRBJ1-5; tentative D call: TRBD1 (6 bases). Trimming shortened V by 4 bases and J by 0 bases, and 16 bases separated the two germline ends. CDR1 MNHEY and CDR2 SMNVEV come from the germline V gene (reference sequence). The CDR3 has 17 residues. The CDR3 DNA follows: TGTGCCAGCAGTTCACCCACAGGGAAGTATAGCAATCAGCCCCAGCATTTT. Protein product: CASSSPTGKYSNQPQHF.

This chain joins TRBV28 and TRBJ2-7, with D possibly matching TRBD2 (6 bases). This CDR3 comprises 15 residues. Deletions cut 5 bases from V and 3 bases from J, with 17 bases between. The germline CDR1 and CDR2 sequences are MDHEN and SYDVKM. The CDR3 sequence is CASSHRPGLSYEQYF. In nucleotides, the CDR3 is TGTGCCAGCAGTCACCGCCCGGGACTTAGCTACGAGCAGTACTTC.